This T cell receptor beta chain was sequenced for a study of read filtering for tumor transcriptome and immune sequencing. This library used approximately 370 ng RNA and molecular barcoded adaptors spanning alpha/delta and beta/gamma chains. A single record per CDR3 protein comes from TCRdb applying MiXCR to the reads. Here the sample spans 39,000 or so distinct CDR3 sequences, over 10% being singletons. A note on this clonotype: With a much larger clone just one base away, this may be a read error.

Germline loops: CDR1 LNHDA, CDR2 SQIVND (reference sequence). V was clipped by 9 bases and J by 2 bases; unmatched bases: 7. The CDR3 runs 15 residues. Sequenced material: a population of CD138-negative cells sorted from bone marrow. V usage is TRBV19 and J usage is TRBJ2-3, with 11 bases matching TRBD2. The sequence was collected from a donor aged 40 or over with multiple myeloma. The CDR3 bases are TGTGCCAGAAGGATGACTAGCGGGACCACAGATACGCAGTATTTT. Its protein product is CARRMTSGTTDTQYF. Together with reference TRBV19 and TRBJ2-3, the CDR3 gives the full variable domain: DGGITQSPKYLFRKEGQNVTLSCEQNLNHDAMYWYRQDPGQGLRLIYYSQIVNDFQKGDIAEGYSVSREKKESFPLTVTSAQKNPTAFYLCARRMTSGTTDTQYFGPGTRLTVL.